This T cell receptor (beta chain) was recovered during a study of immune evolution from preneoplasia to lung adenocarcinoma. The CDR3 is 12 residues long. The germline V gene encodes CDR1 SGHAT and CDR2 FQNNGV. V lost 1 base and J 2 bases, leaving 0 bases between the germline ends. The data were produced by immunoSEQ multiplex PCR, yet TCRdb's version contains in-frame clones alone and is incomplete. The table includes 9,000 to 10,000 clones, 88% detected once. The TCR was taken from a person between 65 and 80 years old with invasive lung adenocarcinoma. Some clones in this sample may be carry-over from other donors' samples. The sequenced material came from FFPE invasive lung adenocarcinoma tissue. The chain has TRBV11-2 and TRBJ1-3, with unresolved D. The CDR3 protein is CASSLAGNTIYF. The CDR3 region has the DNA TGTGCCAGCAGCTTAGCTGGAAACACCATATATTTT.